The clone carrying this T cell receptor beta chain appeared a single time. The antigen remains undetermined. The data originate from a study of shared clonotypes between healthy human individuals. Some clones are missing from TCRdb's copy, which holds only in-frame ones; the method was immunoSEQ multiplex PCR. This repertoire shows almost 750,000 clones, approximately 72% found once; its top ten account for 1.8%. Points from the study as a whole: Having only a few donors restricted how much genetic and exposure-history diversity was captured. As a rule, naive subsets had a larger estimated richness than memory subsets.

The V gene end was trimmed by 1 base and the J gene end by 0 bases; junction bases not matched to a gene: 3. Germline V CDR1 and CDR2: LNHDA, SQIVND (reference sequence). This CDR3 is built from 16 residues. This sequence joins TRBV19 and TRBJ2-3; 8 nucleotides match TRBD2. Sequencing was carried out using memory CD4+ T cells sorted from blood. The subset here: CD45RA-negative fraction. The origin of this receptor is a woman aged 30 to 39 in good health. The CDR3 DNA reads TGTGCCAGTAGTATAGGTGCTAGCGGGAGCACAGATACGCAGTATTTT. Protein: CASSIGASGSTDTQYF. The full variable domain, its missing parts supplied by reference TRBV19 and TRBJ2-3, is DGGITQSPKYLFRKEGQNVTLSCEQNLNHDAMYWYRQDPGQGLRLIYYSQIVNDFQKGDIAEGYSVSREKKESFPLTVTSAQKNPTAFYLCASSIGASGSTDTQYFGPGTRLTVL.